Detailed here is one T cell receptor (beta chain). What it recognizes is unknown. Clones were read by immunoSEQ multiplex PCR, and TCRdb kept only the in-frame ones, dropping some. The repertoire holds under 300,000 clones, with approximately 95% as singletons. CDR1 SQVTM and CDR2 ANQGSEA come from the germline V gene. V was cut by 1 base and J by 3 bases, with 7 bases left in between. The CDR3 is made up of 12 amino acids. These data belong to a study of T cell responses to AZD1222 COVID-19 vaccine. General study results and limits: CD4 TCRs associated with vaccination spanned spike, dominating at 160-218 and 743-854.

This chain uses TRBV29-1 with TRBJ2-7, with D possibly TRBD1 on 6 matching bases. This receptor was identified in an adult in good health. Sequencing was performed on peripheral blood, taken on day 0 of AZD1222 vaccination. CDR3 residues: CSVEGTDYEQYF. The CDR3 coding sequence is TGCAGCGTTGAAGGGACAGACTACGAGCAGTACTTC.